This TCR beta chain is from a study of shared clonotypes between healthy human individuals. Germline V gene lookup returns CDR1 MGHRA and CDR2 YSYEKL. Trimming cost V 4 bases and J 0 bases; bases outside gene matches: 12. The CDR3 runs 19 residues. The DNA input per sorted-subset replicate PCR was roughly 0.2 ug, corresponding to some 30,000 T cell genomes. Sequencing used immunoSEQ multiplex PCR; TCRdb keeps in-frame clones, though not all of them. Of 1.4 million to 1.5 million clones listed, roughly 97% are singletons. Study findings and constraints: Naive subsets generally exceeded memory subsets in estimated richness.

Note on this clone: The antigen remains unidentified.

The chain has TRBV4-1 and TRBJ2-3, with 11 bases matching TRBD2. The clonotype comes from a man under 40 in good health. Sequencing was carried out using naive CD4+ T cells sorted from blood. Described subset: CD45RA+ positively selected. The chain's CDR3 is CASSLDGLAGFSSTDTQYF. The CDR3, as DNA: TGCGCCAGCAGCCTGGACGGACTAGCGGGTTTCTCTAGCACAGATACGCAGTATTTT.